These 25 T cell receptor beta chains were all obtained from the same sample, sequenced in a study of memory CD4+ T cells and cytomegalovirus serostatus. TCRdb keeps only in-frame clones here, not all; method: immunoSEQ multiplex PCR. The sample shows 40,000 or so clones, around three quarters of them seen only once. Single viable CD3+CD4+CD8-CD45RO+ cells were sorted as the memory CD4+ T cells. Sequencing was done on a sample of memory CD4+ T cells from blood. These receptors were taken from an adult in good health and CMV-seronegative.

The chain joins TRBV25-1 to TRBJ2-2; D ambiguous. Germline V lookup: CDR1 MGHDK, CDR2 SYGVNS. Trimming left V 3 bases short and J 0 bases short, with 11 bases between. This CDR3 contains 16 residues. CDR3 bases: TGTGCCAGCAGTGAGAGTAGGCTCGCGAACACCGGGGAGCTGTTTTTT. Translation gives CASSESRLANTGELFF.

This clone was seen more than once but under ten times. The chain has TRBV19 and TRBJ2-5; TRBD2 agrees at 9 bases. The CDR3 totals 15 residues. Germline assignment: CDR1 LNHDA and CDR2 SQIVND (reference sequence). Losses at the gene ends were 4 bases for V and 5 bases for J; bases not matched to a gene: 8. Here the CDR3 reads CASSRPAGGGETQYF. The CDR3 DNA reads TGTGCCAGTAGTAGACCAGCGGGAGGTGGTGAGACCCAGTACTTC.

The V gene is TRBV5-8, the J gene TRBJ2-5, with D tentatively TRBD1 (6 bases). This CDR3 has 14 residues. V was clipped by 7 bases and J by 6 bases, with 19 bases between them. CDR1 SGHTS and CDR2 YDEGEE come from the germline V gene. Here the CDR3 reads CASSPGHSLKTQYF. The CDR3 DNA reads TGTGCCAGCTCCCCGGGACATTCATTGAAGACCCAGTACTTC.

The chain uses TRBV27 and TRBJ2-7; TRBD2 matches 10 bases. Trimming took 8 bases from V and 4 from J; bases not matched to a gene: 11. Germline V gives CDR1 MNHEY, CDR2 SMNVEV (reference sequence). This CDR3 spans 15 amino acids. The CDR3 bases are TGTGCCAGCGGGACATTACTAGCGGGATCGTACGAGCAGTACTTC. Protein product: CASGTLLAGSYEQYF.

The gene calls are TRBV5-4 and TRBJ2-1, with D perhaps matching TRBD2 (6 bases). The CDR3 is 16 amino acids. The germline V gene encodes CDR1 SGHNT and CDR2 YYREEE (reference sequence). Trimming cost V 4 bases and J 10 bases, with 24 bases left between them. In nucleotides, the CDR3 is TGTGCCAGCAGCCCAGCCGACGGGAGTCCCAAAGAGGAGCAGTTCTTC. Its translation is CASSPADGSPKEEQFF.

The chain links TRBV5-6 to TRBJ2-7; D could derive from TRBD1 or TRBD2 (5 bases each). The germline V gene has CDR1 SGHDT and CDR2 YYEEEE. The CDR3 consists of 15 residues. V lost 3 bases, J lost 2 bases, and 15 bases lay in between. CDR3 amino acids: CASSWGGTGPYEQYF. CDR3 nucleotides: TGTGCCAGCAGCTGGGGTGGGACGGGCCCCTACGAGCAGTACTTC.

This rearrangement joins TRBV25-1 to TRBJ1-1; TRBD1 might be the D (6 bases). Germline CDR1 and CDR2: MGHDK and SYGVNS. This CDR3 has 17 amino acids. V was shortened by 2 bases and J by 4 bases, with 20 bases between the two germline ends. The CDR3 loop is CASSERKQGLRGTEAFF. The CDR3 DNA is TGTGCCAGCAGTGAAAGAAAACAGGGTCTTCGTGGCACTGAAGCTTTCTTT.

The genes are TRBV4-2 and TRBJ2-3; D may be TRBD1 or TRBD2 (5 bases each). CDR1 is LGHNA and CDR2 is YNFKEQ in the germline V gene. Between the trimmed V and J ends, which lost 4 bases and 1 base, there was a span of 15 bases. The CDR3 has 16 residues. The CDR3, as DNA: TGTGCCAGCAGCCCGGGGACCGGGGCTGGCACAGATACGCAGTATTTT. As protein: CASSPGTGAGTDTQYF.

The DNA of the CDR3 is TGTGCCAGTACGACAGGGGAGATATGGACTGAAGCTTTCTTT. This translates into CASTTGEIWTEAFF. This rearrangement joins TRBV19 to TRBJ1-1; 8 bases align to TRBD1. The CDR3 runs 14 residues. V lost 7 bases and J lost 5; bases outside the gene matches: 9. Germline CDR1 LNHDA, CDR2 SQIVND (reference sequence).

The V gene is TRBV7-2, the J gene TRBJ2-1; D unclear. Looked up from germline, CDR1 is SGHTA and CDR2 is FQGNSA. The CDR3 covers 15 residues. Trimming pared 5 bases from V and 2 bases from J, leaving 13 bases between. CDR3 protein: CASSPVSQTYNEQFF. The CDR3 DNA reads TGTGCCAGCAGCCCCGTGTCTCAGACCTACAATGAGCAGTTCTTC.

The genes are TRBV5-8 and TRBJ2-5; 7 nucleotides align to TRBD1. V lost 4 bases, J lost 4 bases, and 7 bases stayed unmatched. Per the germline V gene, CDR1 is SGHTS and CDR2 is YDEGEE. The CDR3 extends over 14 amino acids. This CDR3 is CASSTTGKRETQYF. The CDR3 coding sequence is TGTGCCAGCAGCACGACAGGGAAAAGAGAGACCCAGTACTTC.

This clone was found a few times. The chain uses TRBV4-2 and TRBJ1-1; D possibly corresponds to TRBD1 (5 bases). The CDR3 is made up of 16 amino acids. Germline CDR1 is LGHNA and CDR2 is YNFKEQ. Deletions cut 0 bases from V and 4 bases from J, with 15 bases between. CDR3 sequence (DNA): TGTGCCAGCAGCCAAGATCTGCTAGGGGTGGGCACTGAAGCTTTCTTT. Amino acid sequence: CASSQDLLGVGTEAFF.

This chain uses TRBV7-3 with TRBJ2-2; 8 nucleotides agree with TRBD1. Germline V gene lookup returns CDR1 SGHTA and CDR2 FQGTGA. J lost 3 bases, V lost 5 bases, and 2 bases had no gene match. The CDR3 sequence is 14 residues long. CDR3: CASSPTGDTGELFF. The DNA of the CDR3 is TGTGCCAGCAGCCCGACAGGGGACACCGGGGAGCTGTTTTTT.

This chain uses TRBV5-1 with TRBJ1-1; TRBD1 might be the D (6 bases). The CDR3 runs 14 residues. Trimming removed 3 bases from V and 7 bases from J, with 16 bases in between. Per the germline V gene, CDR1 is SGHRS and CDR2 is YFSETQ. CDR3 region: CASSWGRGGNEAFF. The CDR3 DNA follows: TGCGCCAGCAGCTGGGGTAGAGGGGGTAATGAAGCTTTCTTT.

V and J are TRBV29-1 and TRBJ1-3; no firm D call. V was shortened by 7 bases and J by 4 bases, with 11 bases between the two germline ends. Germline values: CDR1 SQVTM, CDR2 ANQGSEA. The CDR3 has 12 amino acids. CDR3 sequence: CSALSIGNTIYF. CDR3 coding DNA: TGCAGCGCTTTATCCATAGGAAACACCATATATTTT.

This clone occurred a few times. The rearrangement joins TRBV12-2 to TRBJ2-4; the listed D gene, TRBD2, was not tested against the DNA. TRBV12-2 is labeled a pseudogene. The CDR3 runs to 17 residues. CDR3 loop: CASRLNESRLAGNIQYF. CDR3 bases: TGTGCAAGTCGCCTCAATGAATCCCGGCTAGCGGGAAACATTCAGTACTTC.

V and J are TRBV5-5 and TRBJ2-7; TRBD2 matches 11 bases. The germline V gene has CDR1 SGHKS and CDR2 YYEKEE (reference sequence). The length of the CDR3 is 14 residues. With V trimmed by 3 bases and J by 6 bases, 5 bases remained unmatched. CDR3 loop: CASSSLAGVVEQYF. CDR3 bases: TGTGCCAGCAGCTCACTAGCGGGAGTAGTCGAGCAGTACTTC.

The chain recombines TRBV10-3 with TRBJ1-1; the D gene is possibly TRBD1 (5 bases). Trimming removed 4 bases from V and 1 base from J, with 10 bases in between. The CDR3 spans 14 residues. Germline V lookup: CDR1 ENHRY, CDR2 SYGVKD. In nucleotides, the CDR3 is TGTGCCATCAGTGCCGGACATCAGAACACTGAAGCTTTCTTT. Its protein product is CAISAGHQNTEAFF.

The DNA of the CDR3 is TGCGCCAGCACGATAGGGTTGACTGAAGCTTTCTTT. It codes for CASTIGLTEAFF. This rearrangement joins TRBV5-1 to TRBJ1-1; D call uncertain. The V and J ends lost 6 bases and 5 bases respectively, with 11 bases between them. The CDR3 sequence is 12 residues long. From germline, CDR1 is SGHRS and CDR2 YFSETQ.

V is TRBV10-3 and J is TRBJ1-2; possibly TRBD1 for D (5 bases). V lost 3 bases, J lost 4 bases, and 12 bases lay in between. This CDR3 contains 14 residues. The germline CDR1 and CDR2 sequences are ENHRY and SYGVKD. CDR3 sequence (DNA): TGTGCCATCAGTGATTTAAGGGGAGGCTATGGCTACACCTTC. As protein: CAISDLRGGYGYTF.

The chain couples TRBV2 to TRBJ2-1, with D maybe TRBD2 (6 bases). Looked up from germline, CDR1 is SNHLY and CDR2 is FYNNEI. The CDR3 has 14 amino acids. The germline V and J ends were trimmed by 5 bases and 5 bases, with 13 bases remaining between them. The CDR3 loop reads CASSSGRTNNEQFF. The CDR3 DNA sequence: TGTGCCAGCAGTAGCGGGCGTACCAACAATGAGCAGTTCTTC.

This clone was picked up a small number of times. The CDR3 nucleotides are TGCAGCGTTGACAGGGATGGCACTGAAGCTTTCTTT. The encoded protein is CSVDRDGTEAFF. J is TRBJ1-1 and V is TRBV29-1; D perhaps matches TRBD1 (5 bases). The germline CDR1 and CDR2 sequences are SQVTM and ANQGSEA. This CDR3 comprises 12 residues. The V end was cut by 3 bases, the J end by 4 bases, with 9 bases between.

The chain joins TRBV7-3 to TRBJ2-3, with 7 bases identical to TRBD2. This CDR3 contains 14 residues. V trimming: 3 bases; J trimming: 4 bases; junction bases outside the gene matches: 4. Germline V gives CDR1 SGHTA, CDR2 FQGTGA. CDR3 nucleotides: TGTGCCAGCAGCTTCTCCGCGGGGGCAGATACGCAGTATTTT. Protein sequence: CASSFSAGADTQYF.

This chain connects TRBV7-2 to TRBJ2-1; D not resolved. CDR3 size: 16 residues. The germline V and J ends were trimmed by 6 bases and 1 base, with 16 bases remaining between them. CDR1 is SGHTA, CDR2 FQGNSA, per germline. The CDR3 sequence is CASSLGVGRSYNEQFF. CDR3 nucleotide sequence: TGTGCCAGCAGTCTTGGGGTAGGTCGATCCTACAATGAGCAGTTCTTC.

This sequence joins TRBV7-2 and TRBJ1-2; D gene ambiguous. V was shortened by 2 bases and J by 8 bases, with 18 bases between the two germline ends. The CDR3 runs to 15 residues. CDR1 and CDR2 from the germline V gene are SGHTA and FQGNSA. The DNA of the CDR3 is TGTGCCAGCAGCTTAAGACCCTGGAGAAATGACGGCTACACCTTC. Amino acids: CASSLRPWRNDGYTF. Looking up the rest from reference TRBV7-2 and TRBJ1-2 gives the full variable domain: GAGVSQSPSNKVTEKGKDVELRCDPISGHTALYWYRQSLGQGLEFLIYFQGNSAPDKSGLPSDRFSAERTGGSVSTLTIQRTQQEDSAVYLCASSLRPWRNDGYTFGSGTRLTVV.